This T cell receptor (beta chain) originates from a study of tissue T cells after allogeneic stem cell transplantation (dated 2022 in TCRdb). About the study as a whole: The study profiled TCR beta repertoires across many tissues from research autopsies of patients with and without GVHD, plus mouse models of GVHD. The human arm was a prospective observational study without blinding or randomization.

The full study reports these points: The study did not establish which tissue TCRs were alloreactive or antigen-specific, and some clones may have been host cells that persisted. Blood and spleen T cells captured only a limited portion of the TCR repertoire detected in tissues, in both patients and mice. Not many T cell clones showed up in more than one patient, yet clustering based on motifs uncovered repertoire signatures that were shared across patients in a tissue-specific way. Within patients, how anatomically similar tissues were was a major factor shaping TCR repertoire composition, regardless of disease or transplant status. The patient cohort was small and varied clinically, and sampling depth was recognized as a limitation.

The sample's time point label, decoded: mouse harvest day 7 after allogeneic transplant. Each mouse graft consisted of 10^7 T-cell-depleted bone marrow cells plus 10^6 splenic CD5+ T cells and was given by tail vein injection. To model GVHD in mice, a major MHC-mismatch B6 (H2b) into BALB/c (H2d) model was used, and tissues were profiled at day 7 or 14. Mouse tissues and retro-orbital blood were harvested on day 7 or 14 post-transplant using separate sterile tools per animal; livers were flushed beforehand. Before genomic DNA isolation with the DNeasy Blood & Tissue Kit, mouse tissues were minced with razor blades in buffered saline. Points on this clone: Its antigen target is currently unknown. In this entry, gene names and germline sequences are mouse ones.

Library method: the immunoSEQ multiplex PCR assay. TCRbeta CDR3 sequencing was done by Adaptive Biotechnologies at survey depth, reporting CDR3 sequences, V/J genes, productive frequency and template counts. TCR beta CDR3 regions were amplified from genomic DNA rather than RNA. On the authors' methods: Jensen-Shannon divergence was used to quantify pairwise repertoire overlap between tissues, with a value of 1 meaning complete divergence and a value of 0 meaning identical repertoires. Tissues were clustered by single-linkage agglomerative hierarchical clustering of pairwise JSD values, and the clustering results were displayed as dendrograms. GLIPH2 was run on all patient samples with simulation_depth 1000, kmer_min_depth 3 and cdr3_length_cutoff 8, and groups with more than two unique CDR3s were retained. A standardized tissue-overlap score was calculated by extrapolating Jaccard GLIPH-group overlap across patients to a standard repertoire size of 1000 clones. Linear mixed-effect models, with tissue included as a fixed effect and individual included as a random effect, were used to assess associations of diversity with clinical or experimental variables. TCRdb mirrors the immuneACCESS table, restricted to in-frame sequences. Some clones are absent from its copies; in checked studies, under half trace to an unresolved V gene, and the reason for the others is unknown. The V and J calls and clone size were taken over from that table, and D and trimming were inferred from the DNA. In all, the sample holds 6,500 to 7,000 clones, and around 50% of those were seen once. Of the sample, 3.8% is held by the ten largest clones.

The source of this sequence is a female BALB/c mouse given C57BL/6 T cells with graft-versus-host disease after an allogeneic hematopoietic cell transplant. Sequenced material: gut tissue.

CDR3 DNA, as far as it was read: TGTGCCAGCTCTCCCTCCGACTGGGGGACCTATGAACAGTAC. The translation is CASSPSDWGTYEQY. The whole CDR3 sequence is CASSPSDWGTYEQYF. Recombination linked TRBV12-1 to TRBJ2-7; 9 junctional bases match TRBD2. The read comes to an end 1 residue before the CDR3 does, leaving the germline J gene to fill in the end. The CDR3, cysteine through phenylalanine, is 15 amino acids long. The 42 bases shown cover part of the CDR3, and their frame starts at base 1. Per the germline V gene, SGHSN is the CDR1 and HYEKVE is the CDR2. At the junction V is shortened by 2 bases and J by 2 bases; bases outside the gene matches: 6.